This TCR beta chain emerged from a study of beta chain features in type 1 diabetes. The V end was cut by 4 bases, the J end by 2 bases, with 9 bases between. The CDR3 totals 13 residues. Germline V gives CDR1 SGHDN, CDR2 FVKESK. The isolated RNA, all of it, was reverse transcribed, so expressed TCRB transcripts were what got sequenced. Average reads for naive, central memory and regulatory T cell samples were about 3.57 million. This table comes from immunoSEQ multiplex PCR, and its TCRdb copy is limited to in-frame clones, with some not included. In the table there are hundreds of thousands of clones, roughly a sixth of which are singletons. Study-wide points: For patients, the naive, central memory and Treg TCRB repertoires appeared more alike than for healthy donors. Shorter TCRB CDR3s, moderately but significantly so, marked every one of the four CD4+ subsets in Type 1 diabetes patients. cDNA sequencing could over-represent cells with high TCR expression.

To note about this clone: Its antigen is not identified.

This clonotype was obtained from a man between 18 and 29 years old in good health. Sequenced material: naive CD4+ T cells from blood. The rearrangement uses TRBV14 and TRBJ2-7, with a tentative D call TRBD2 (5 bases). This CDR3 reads CASSPRGTYEQYF. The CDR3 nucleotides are TGTGCCAGCAGCCCTCGAGGGACCTACGAGCAGTACTTC.